The sequence of this T cell receptor beta chain was determined in a study of cytomegalovirus exposure and HLA in healthy donors (dated by TCRdb to about 2017). Looking at the study overall: In an earlier analysis of 587 of the donors, 276 Gb of sequence data and 117 million unique TCR beta sequences from roughly 190 million T cells were reported. Roughly 300 gigabases of sequencing data and around 87 million unique TCR sequences were included in an early release covering about 600 HLA-typed donors. Of the approximately 370 genotyped donors, less than 85% were placed in the genetic ancestry cluster associated with self-reported Caucasian donors. The study aimed to test whether cataloging public T cell receptors could reveal signatures of past pathogen exposure. The T cell repertoires of 666 subjects were profiled by immunosequencing and related to cytomegalovirus serostatus. Besides the first cohort of around 700 subjects, a separate validation cohort made up of over 100 different subjects was used. To predict cytomegalovirus infection status, the study combined high-throughput TCR immunosequencing, statistical association of individual TCRs with disease status, and machine learning. To study patterns of TCR occurrence, a later analysis re-analyzed previously published TCR beta repertoires from 650 to 750 donors and added high-resolution HLA genotyping. Rather than drawing on any new phenotypic data, the later analysis identified candidate immune exposures from TCR beta sequences and the way those sequences occurred across donors. An earlier analysis of nearly 600 of the donors applied high-throughput TCR beta sequencing to assess whether each TCR beta V gene segment acted as functional or pseudogenic. Donor age, sex, ethnicity and CMV serostatus were compiled together with the repertoire data. A later genetic analysis took genome-wide SNP genotypes for about 55% of the 666 donors and used that subset as a discovery cohort. All discovery cohort repertoires had been generated on a single sequencing platform. Both class I and class II loci were covered by HLA typing, at four-digit resolution. The number of donors typed differed by locus, with about 620-630 for A, B, C, DRB1 and DQB1, more than 500 for DQA1, about 610 for DPA1, and roughly 450 for DPB1. Several DR-DQ haplotypes were treated as single units for association and clustering because of strong linkage in the cohort. Across around 400 genotyped donors of the cohort, an average of about 200,000 unique TCR beta nucleotide sequences per donor were sequenced, and roughly 17% of those sequences were non-productive. General conclusions and limits of the study: Most CMV-associated TCR beta chains appeared to be HLA-restricted in a later analysis, and the HLA associations seemed to be driven largely by CMV exposure. The authors suggested that the approach could potentially be extended to other disease states and immunological phenotypes. Because HLA typing was unavailable for some donors at each locus, only the typed subset was used in association tests. In a later analysis, about 17,000 TCR beta sequences were associated with specific HLA alleles at a false discovery rate of 0.05. A later analysis reported that several top co-occurrence clusters appeared linked to parvovirus B19, influenza, CMV and Epstein-Barr virus. A group of highly shared sequence variants was considered likely to be a technical artifact of the sequencing pipeline. Broadly in line with IMGT annotations, most TCR beta V segments showed up in productive rearrangements about 87% or about 30% of the time in an earlier analysis of several hundred of the donors. This cohort had only TCR beta chains sequenced, and the lack of alpha or paired-chain data limited which features could be detected. The classifier was reported to diagnose cytomegalovirus status with high specificity and sensitivity in both the original cohort and the validation cohort. Some IMGT-functional V segments, including TRBV6-2 and TRBV6-3, could not be told apart with the 87-base-pair reads, so those segments were excluded. In a later analysis, HLA-associated TCR beta chains showed more clonal expansion and lower generation probabilities than non-associated chains that were equally common. Strong co-occurrence of HLA alleles, especially DR and DQ, made assigning TCR associations to individual alleles difficult. A further reported finding was that TCR beta sequences accurately predicted the HLA-A and HLA-B alleles for most subjects in the first cohort. A later genetic analysis associated a missense DCLRE1C variant with V-gene and J-gene trimming of TCR beta chains, and an independent cohort replicated the association. While some public TCRs were present in many individuals, most TCR sequences turned up only very rarely across donors. A later analysis found that TCR association rates varied across HLA loci, with DRB1 alleles showing the most associated TCRs and HLA-C alleles the fewest. Presence/absence analyses assumed roughly uniform sequencing depth across donors, an assumption that may not hold. The study gave a list of around 170 TCR beta chains associated with cytomegalovirus. Compared with the roughly 700-donor mean, donors in an Asian-associated ancestry cluster had fewer N-insertions in productive TCRs, according to a later genetic analysis. Seventeen rarely observed V segments, including chromosome 9 orphons, were excluded from the earlier analysis of about 600 of the donors because counts were too low. Correlated functional status among segregating V segments might be attributable to linkage disequilibrium, but an unknown experimental factor could not be ruled out. In vitro tests confirmed that three of the cytomegalovirus-associated TCR beta chains recognize cytomegalovirus antigens. For the cohort, immune exposure information was limited to CMV serostatus.

Library preparation was by the immunoSEQ multiplex PCR assay. A mixture of 60 forward primers for TCR Vbeta segments and 13 reverse primers for TCR Jbeta segments was used in the multiplex PCR. Amplification of the CDR3 region of rearranged TCR beta genes was performed with a multiplex PCR assay on genomic DNA. Amplified TCR beta libraries were sequenced as 87-base-pair reads on the Illumina HiSeq System. In the original analysis: In a later analysis, tens of millions of unique TCR beta chains were counted across the approximately 620 repertoires, and around 10 million of these chains were shared by at least two donors. Raw reads were error-corrected and collapsed into unique sequences with a nearest-neighbor algorithm that merged closely related sequences to remove PCR and sequencing errors. CDR3 sequences were aligned to IMGT reference sequences to assign V, D and J gene segments. For a sequence to be retained, a match of at least six nucleotides was required to both a V gene segment and a J gene segment. Rearrangements were classified as productive when the CDR3 lacked stop codons and remained in frame with V and J, and all other rearrangements were classified as non-productive. Following IMGT convention, CDR3 was defined as the stretch from the second conserved V-encoded cysteine up to the conserved J-encoded phenylalanine. Sequences without an unambiguous match to a single V gene segment were excluded from the earlier analysis of several hundred of the donors. In an earlier analysis of approximately 560 of the donors, a V segment was called functional when productive rearrangements were above 56.7%, and segregating when the standard deviation between donors exceeded 5%. A statistical classification framework was developed to diagnose cytomegalovirus status using the catalog of TCR beta chain sequences. In a later analysis, TCR nucleotide sequences were compared against IMGT/GENE-DB human TR gene sequences so that V and J genes could be assigned. The TCRdist pipeline was used in a later analysis to assign CDR3 sequences and most-parsimonious VDJ recombination scenarios. In a later analysis, each TCR beta chain was defined by its CDR3 amino acid sequence together with its V-gene family, and reads lacking a unique V-gene family were excluded. A later analysis removed over 500 highly shared, low-generation-probability nucleotide sequences to deal with suspected cross-contamination and a sequencing artifact. In a later analysis, a clonal expansion index for each public chain was calculated from normalized within-repertoire ranks of inferred template counts. In a later analysis, generation probabilities were computed with a VDJ recombination model fitted to out-of-frame rearrangements, and the resulting probabilities were checked against IGoR. A later analysis scored TCR-TCR, TCR-HLA and TCR-CMV co-occurrence with hypergeometric tests, applying a repertoire-size bias correction to TCR pairs. False discovery rates were estimated in a later analysis by permuting HLA or CMV assignments 20 times. In a later analysis, co-occurring TCRs were grouped with DBSCAN, and TCRdist sequence similarity was added when clustering was performed within HLA-allele-positive subsets. Repertoires with fewer than 30,000 or more than 120,000 public chains were left out of co-occurrence clustering, as were about five repertoires with anomalous nucleotide sharing. What TCRdb holds here is the immuneACCESS table cut down to in-frame rearrangements. Part of the clones is not present; checked against another copy, under half of the missing clones reflect an unresolved V gene, and the others are unexplained. That table supplies the V and J calls and clone size; D and trimming were determined from the DNA. Within this sample are roughly 130,000 clones, with around 72% of them counted one time only. The ten biggest clones cover 1% to 1.5% of the sample.

About this clone: The clone's antigen remains unknown. Qualities for individual bases were not recorded, and no much larger clone is one base off.

The cohort was made up of under 800 healthy bone marrow donors. At the time of sampling, all cohort members were nominally healthy, though unrecorded immune exposures were likely present. The donor tested CMV seronegative and was one of the 352 seronegative cohort members. A peripheral blood sample was provided by each donor, and peripheral blood mononuclear cells were used for TCR beta sequencing. The Qiagen DNeasy Blood Extraction Kit was used to extract genomic DNA from the blood cell samples. The CDR3 runs 17 residues from the cysteine to the phenylalanine. The retained sequence is limited to the CDR3, 51 bases, with the frame set at the first base. Based on the germline V gene (reference sequence), the CDR1 and CDR2 sequences are LNHNV and YYDKDF. A distance of 12 bases separates the germline ends of V and J, which lose 1 base and 0 bases respectively.

The sequencing sample was made of PBMCs. This sequence uses TRBV15 and TRBJ2-2, with a tentative D gene TRBD1 over 6 matching bases. The receptor was derived from a woman aged 40 to 50 in good health and CMV-seronegative. The nucleotides read TGTGCCACCAGCAGAGTAACAGGGCTGCCGAACACCGGGGAGCTGTTTTTT. This yields the protein CATSRVTGLPNTGELFF.